What follows are 22 T cell receptor beta chains derived from one specimen sequenced in a study of OX40 agonist ivuxolimab in advanced cancers. Libraries were built with the immunoSEQ multiplex PCR assay. TCRdb provides this immuneACCESS table in a form limited to in-frame rearrangements. Some clones are lacking; in checked studies, under half of them reflect an unresolved V gene, and why the rest are absent is not known. The sample yields tens of thousands of clones; approximately 92% were counted once. The ten largest make up around 1% of the sample. This sample comprised CD4+ or CD8+ T cells sorted from blood, obtained in a trial of the OX40 agonist ivuxolimab. These receptors were obtained from an adult with an advanced solid tumor such as melanoma, head and neck, liver or kidney cancer.

The V and J genes are TRBV5-8 and TRBJ2-1; 14 bases are a match to TRBD2. The germline V gene encodes CDR1 SGHTS and CDR2 YDEGEE. CDR3 size: 19 residues. V shed 3 bases and J 3 bases; nucleotides not matched to a gene: 11. The CDR3 nucleotides are TGTGCCAGCAGCTGGAGACTAGCGGGAGGGAAGAGAGGCTACAATGAGCAGTTCTTC. Amino acid sequence: CASSWRLAGGKRGYNEQFF.

The rearrangement joins TRBV11-2 to TRBJ1-1, with a weak D call TRBD1 (6 bases). CDR1 and CDR2 (germline): SGHAT, FQNNGV. This CDR3 spans 14 amino acids. Trimming removed 5 bases at V and 2 bases at J, with 12 bases between. In DNA, the CDR3 is TGTGCCAGCAGCAATCTCAGGGGTAACACTGAAGCTTTCTTT. Its translation: CASSNLRGNTEAFF.

This clone appeared once. The chain recombines TRBV28 with TRBJ1-5; D is undetermined. Germline CDR1 MDHEN, CDR2 SYDVKM. The CDR3 spans 15 residues. Trimming cost V 5 bases and J 3 bases, with 14 bases left between them. CDR3 sequence (DNA): TGTGCCAGCAGTCCTCACGGAGTATACAATCAGCCCCAGCATTTT. Its protein is CASSPHGVYNQPQHF.

The chain recombines TRBV14 with TRBJ1-1, with D possibly TRBD1 on 5 matching bases. Trimming stripped 4 bases from V and 10 bases from J, with 19 bases between. The CDR3 totals 14 residues. Germline CDR1 SGHDN, CDR2 FVKESK. In DNA form, the CDR3 reads TGTGCCAGCAGCCCCATTGGCCCGGGGGATGTAGCTTTCTTT. Translated, it gives CASSPIGPGDVAFF.

The chain recombines TRBV9 with TRBJ2-1; maybe TRBD1 (5 bases). V dropped 0 bases and J dropped 0 bases, with 13 bases sitting between them. CDR1 and CDR2 (germline): SGDLS, YYNGEE. The CDR3 covers 17 residues. The CDR3 DNA is TGTGCCAGCAGCGTAGGGGTACAGGCCAACTCCTACAATGAGCAGTTCTTC. Translating gives CASSVGVQANSYNEQFF.

The chain links TRBV6-5 to TRBJ2-2; possibly TRBD2 for D (7 bases). CDR3 length equals 15 residues. V dropped 8 bases and J dropped 7 bases, with 20 bases sitting between them. Germline CDR1 and CDR2: MNHEY and SVGAGI. As DNA, the CDR3 is TGTGCCAGCTTCCCCTGGGGGGGGCGCGACGGGGAGCTGTTTTTT. Amino acid sequence: CASFPWGGRDGELFF.

The gene calls are TRBV6-4 and TRBJ2-7; 8 bases match TRBD1. V lost 6 bases to trimming and J lost 5 bases; unmatched junction nucleotides: 6. This CDR3 has 13 amino acids. Germline V lookup: CDR1 MRHNA, CDR2 SNTAGT. The CDR3 region is CASSLTGADEQYF. DNA for the CDR3: TGTGCCAGCAGCCTGACAGGGGCTGACGAGCAGTACTTC.

The genes are TRBV28 and TRBJ2-2, with 8 bases fitting TRBD1. CDR1 is MDHEN, CDR2 SYDVKM, per germline. The CDR3 is 15 residues long. Trimming cost V 4 bases and J 7 bases; bases outside gene matches: 8. CDR3 amino acids: CASSYRTGRIGELFF. In DNA, the CDR3 is TGTGCCAGCAGTTATCGGACAGGGCGTATCGGGGAGCTGTTTTTT. Full variable domain (rest looked up from reference TRBV28 and TRBJ2-2): DVKVTQSSRYLVKRTGEKVFLECVQDMDHENMFWYRQDPGLGLRLIYFSYDVKMKEKGDIPEGYSVSREKKERFSLILESASTNQTSMYLCASSYRTGRIGELFFGEGSRLTVL.

The rearrangement links TRBV7-2 to TRBJ1-2; D gene unclear. Germline CDR1 SGHTA, CDR2 FQGNSA. This CDR3 contains 14 residues. Trimming stripped 1 base from V and 2 bases from J, with 8 bases between. In DNA, the CDR3 is TGTGCCAGCAGCTTAGACGGGTTGAACTATGGCTACACCTTC. Its protein product is CASSLDGLNYGYTF.

The J gene is TRBJ1-3, the V gene TRBV2; D unclear. V gave up 3 bases and J gave up 4 bases, with 10 bases separating them. Germline CDR1 reads SNHLY; CDR2 reads FYNNEI. The CDR3 is 14 residues long. CDR3 residues: CASSERGTGNTIYF. The CDR3 bases are TGTGCCAGCAGTGAGCGGGGAACGGGAAACACCATATATTTT.

A remark on this clone: The junction shows a germline mismatch at one end, possibly a read error. This chain uses TRBV5-1 with TRBJ2-5; 10 bases fit TRBD2. Germline CDR1 reads SGHRS; CDR2 reads YFSETQ. CDR3 length: 16 residues. Written as DNA, the CDR3 is TGCGCCGGCAGCTTGGGAGCGGGAGGGGTCCAAGAGACCCAGTACTTC. Translation: CAGSLGAGGVQETQYF.

J is TRBJ2-7 and V is TRBV6-6; D remains ambiguous. CDR3 length: 12 amino acids. Germline V lookup: CDR1 MNHNY, CDR2 SVGAGI (reference sequence). The V end was cut by 2 bases, the J end by 7 bases, with 9 bases between. CDR3 DNA sequence: TGTGCCAGCAGTTACCCCTCCATGGAGCAGTACTTC. Amino acids: CASSYPSMEQYF.

CDR3: CASSTRDSSSYEQYF. The DNA of the CDR3 is TGTGCCAGCAGCACAAGGGACAGCAGCTCCTACGAGCAGTACTTC. This chain uses TRBV11-1 with TRBJ2-5; the match to TRBD1 covers 7 bases. The end of the DNA aligns better with TRBJ2-7, so the J call may be wrong. Germline V gene data show CDR1 as SGHAT and CDR2 as FQDESV (reference sequence). CDR3 size: 15 residues.

V usage is TRBV6-5 and J usage is TRBJ1-2, with D tentatively TRBD1 (5 bases). Trimming pared 8 bases from V and 8 bases from J, leaving 21 bases between. The CDR3 is 14 residues long. The germline gives CDR1 MNHEY, CDR2 SVGAGI. This CDR3 is CASRTTDVWGGYTF. Written as DNA, the CDR3 is TGTGCCAGCCGAACGACCGACGTTTGGGGGGGCTACACCTTC.

The chain employs TRBV6-1 and TRBJ2-2; D gene uncertain. V dropped 2 bases and J dropped 5 bases, with 6 bases sitting between them. The CDR3 has 13 residues. Germline values: CDR1 MNHNS, CDR2 SASEGT. This CDR3 reads CASSERWTGELFF. The CDR3 bases are TGTGCCAGCAGTGAAAGGTGGACCGGGGAGCTGTTTTTT.

V and J are TRBV5-4 and TRBJ2-6; no definite D call. This CDR3 is built from 20 residues. V lost 5 bases and J 0 bases, leaving 24 bases between the germline ends. Germline-derived CDR1 and CDR2 are SGHNT and YYREEE (reference sequence). The CDR3 reads CASRSAVRRGSSSGANVLTF. As DNA, the CDR3 is TGTGCCAGCAGATCCGCGGTACGTCGTGGCTCAAGCTCTGGGGCCAACGTCCTGACTTTC.

The CDR3: CASSVVSGSHEQYF. The CDR3 DNA reads as TGTGCCAGCAGCGTAGTGTCAGGGAGCCACGAGCAGTACTTC. The V call is TRBV9, the J call TRBJ2-7, with D tentatively TRBD1 or TRBD2 (5 bases each). This CDR3 comprises 14 residues. Germline V gene data show CDR1 as SGDLS and CDR2 as YYNGEE. V lost 0 bases and J lost 5, with 12 bases in between.

The CDR3 protein is CASSRGSTISTDTQYF. The DNA of the CDR3 is TGTGCCAGCAGCCGCGGGAGTACTATTAGCACAGATACGCAGTATTTT. The chain employs TRBV7-9 and TRBJ2-3; TRBD2 matches 7 bases. The CDR3 length is 16 residues. The V gene's germline CDR1 is SEHNR and CDR2 FQNEAQ (reference sequence). V lost 5 bases, J lost 0 bases, and 8 bases stayed unmatched. The full variable domain, rest sourced from reference TRBV7-9 and TRBJ2-3, is DTGVSQNPRHKITKRGQNVTFRCDPISEHNRLYWYRQTLGQGPEFLTYFQNEAQLEKSRLLSDRFSAERPKGSFSTLEIQRTEQGDSAMYLCASSRGSTISTDTQYFGPGTRLTVL.

This chain joins TRBV10-1 and TRBJ2-1, with 12 nucleotides matching TRBD2. With 1 base clipped from V and 7 bases from J, the junction kept 5 bases outside the gene matches. The germline gives CDR1 WNHNN, CDR2 SYGVQD (reference sequence). This CDR3 spans 16 amino acids. CDR3 protein: CASSEFGLAGSNEQFF. The CDR3 bases are TGCGCCAGCAGTGAGTTCGGACTAGCGGGATCTAATGAGCAGTTCTTC.

The CDR3 loop reads CASSPGQGNGYTF. CDR3 coding DNA: TGTGCCAGCAGCCCGGGACAGGGGAATGGCTACACCTTC. This chain connects TRBV7-9 to TRBJ1-2; 10 bases agree with TRBD1. Germline lookup yields CDR1 SEHNR and CDR2 FQNEAQ (reference sequence). The CDR3 has 13 residues. V lost 5 bases and J lost 6; bases outside the gene matches: 3.

Note on this clone: Other nucleotide sequences in the sample specify the same CDR3. The chain uses TRBV9 and TRBJ1-5; D call uncertain. The CDR3 totals 14 residues. V was pared by 0 bases and J by 1 base, with 5 bases between. Germline assignment: CDR1 SGDLS and CDR2 YYNGEE. The CDR3 nucleotides are TGTGCCAGCAGCGTAGACGGCAGCAATCAGCCCCAGCATTTT. Translated: CASSVDGSNQPQHF.

The rearrangement uses TRBV7-3 and TRBJ1-2; 12 bases fit TRBD1. The junction had 8 bases not matched to a gene; V was cut back by 4 bases and J by 8 bases. The CDR3 totals 15 residues. Germline CDR1 reads SGHTA; CDR2 reads FQGTGA. Here the CDR3 reads CASSSGTGGAWGYTF. DNA for the CDR3: TGTGCCAGCAGCTCCGGGACAGGGGGCGCTTGGGGCTACACCTTC.